The clone carrying this TCR beta chain was observed many times. Its matching antigen is unknown. This sample was taken from a study of T-cell memory formation after mild COVID-19. One entry per CDR3 protein results from TCRdb running MiXCR on the 5' RACE reads. The data contain about 290,000 distinct CDR3 sequences, 15% to 20% of them singletons. Overall study results and limits: Within pre-infection memory, some responding clones were found, suggesting cross-reactive memory joined.

With V trimmed by 2 bases and J by 0 bases, 4 bases remained unmatched. This CDR3 comprises 16 residues. CDR1 is LGHNA, CDR2 YSLEER, per germline. The sequenced material came from PBMCs or a T cell subset sorted from them (not recorded which). The chain uses TRBV4-3 and TRBJ1-2, with 9 bases matching TRBD1. This receptor was taken from a man in his late teens or twenties who had mild COVID-19 (a few samples of this study predate the infection). Cell type and time point are not known. The CDR3 spells CASSQSTGGANYGYTF. In nucleotides, the CDR3 is TGCGCCAGCAGCCAATCCACAGGGGGCGCTAACTATGGCTACACCTTC.